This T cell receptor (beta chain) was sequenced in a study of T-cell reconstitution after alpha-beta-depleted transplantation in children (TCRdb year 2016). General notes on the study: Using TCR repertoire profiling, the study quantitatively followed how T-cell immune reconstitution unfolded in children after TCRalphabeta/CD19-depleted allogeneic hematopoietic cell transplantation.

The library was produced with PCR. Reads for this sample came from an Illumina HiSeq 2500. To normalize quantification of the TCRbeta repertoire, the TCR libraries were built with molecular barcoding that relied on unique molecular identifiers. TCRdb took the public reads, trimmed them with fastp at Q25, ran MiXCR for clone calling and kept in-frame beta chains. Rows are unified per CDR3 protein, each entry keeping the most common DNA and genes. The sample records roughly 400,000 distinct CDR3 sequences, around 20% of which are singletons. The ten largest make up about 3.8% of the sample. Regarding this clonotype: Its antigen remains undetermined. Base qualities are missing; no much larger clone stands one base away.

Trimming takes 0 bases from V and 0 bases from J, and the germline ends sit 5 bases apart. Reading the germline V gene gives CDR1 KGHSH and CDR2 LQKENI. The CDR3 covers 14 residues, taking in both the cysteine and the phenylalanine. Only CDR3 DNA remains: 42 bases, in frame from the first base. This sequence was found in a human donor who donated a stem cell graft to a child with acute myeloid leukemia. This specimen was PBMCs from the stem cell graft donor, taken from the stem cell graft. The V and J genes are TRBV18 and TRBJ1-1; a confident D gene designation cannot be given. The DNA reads TGTGCCAGCTCACCACCAGGGATGAACACTGAAGCTTTCTTT. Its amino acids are CASSPPGMNTEAFF.